A few counts support the clone carrying this T cell receptor beta chain. Amplification of TCR beta CDR3 regions used RNA as the template. The HTBI primer set served for first-round RT-PCR of the TCR CDR3. TCRdb itself ran the multiplex PCR reads through MiXCR, one entry per CDR3 protein. The sample shows about 480,000 distinct CDR3 sequences, 22% of them seen only once. These data originate in a study of T cells in Graves' hyperthyroidism and ophthalmopathy. The clonotype comes from a woman in her 70s with Graves' ophthalmopathy. The sequenced sample was blood.

CDR3: CASSLGPPGGGGYTF. DNA of the CDR3: TGTGCCAGCAGCTTAGGACCACCGGGGGGCGGTGGCTACACCTTC. The chain links TRBV7-9 to TRBJ1-2, with D maybe TRBD1 (6 bases). V was cut by 1 base and J by 7 bases, with 16 bases left in between. Looked up from germline, CDR1 is SEHNR and CDR2 is FQNEAQ (reference sequence). The CDR3 covers 15 residues.